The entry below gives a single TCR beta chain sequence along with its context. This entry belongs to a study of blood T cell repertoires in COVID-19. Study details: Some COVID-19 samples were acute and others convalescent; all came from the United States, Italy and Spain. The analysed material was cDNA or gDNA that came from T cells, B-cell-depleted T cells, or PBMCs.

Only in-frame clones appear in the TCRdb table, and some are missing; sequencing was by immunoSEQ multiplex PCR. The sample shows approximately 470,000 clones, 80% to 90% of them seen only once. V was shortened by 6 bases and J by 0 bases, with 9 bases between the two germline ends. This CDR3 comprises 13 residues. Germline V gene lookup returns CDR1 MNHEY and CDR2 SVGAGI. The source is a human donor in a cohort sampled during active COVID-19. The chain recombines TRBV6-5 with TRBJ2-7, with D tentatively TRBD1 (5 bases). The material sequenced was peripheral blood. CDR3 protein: CASRDTSSYEQYF. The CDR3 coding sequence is TGTGCCAGCAGGGACACGAGCTCCTACGAGCAGTACTTC.